These 6 T cell receptor beta chains were all obtained from the same sample, sequenced in a study of T cells in women clearing cervical HPV infection. Assay: immunoSEQ multiplex PCR; the TCRdb copy retains only in-frame clones and omits some. Its table records tens of thousands of clones. Sequencing used blood buffy coat. The receptors here all came from a woman between 18 and 70 years old with a cervical HPV16 infection that either progressed to CIN3+ or cleared (not recorded which).

About this clone: The observed sequence ends 3 residues before the CDR3 terminus, with the missing tail filled in from the germline J gene. The genes are TRBV19 and TRBJ2-3; TRBD2 matches 9 bases. Trimming removed 3 bases from V and 2 bases from J; junction bases left unmatched: 6. The germline V gene encodes CDR1 LNHDA and CDR2 SQIVND (reference sequence). This CDR3 region has 16 residues. CDR3 DNA (partial): TGTGCCAGTAGTATTATGAGCGGGGGGCCCACAGATACG. Translated: CASSIMSGGPTDT. The CDR3 reads in full as CASSIMSGGPTDTQYF.

With regard to this clone: The read stops 3 residues short of the end of the CDR3; the missing end is completed from the germline J gene. This chain joins TRBV30 and TRBJ1-2; D might be TRBD1 (5 bases). The CDR3 has 13 residues. The V gene's germline CDR1 is GTSNPN and CDR2 SVGIG (reference sequence). CDR3 DNA (partial): TGTGCCTGGAGTATCGGGGGATTCTACGAC. It is translated as CAWSIGGFYD. The CDR3 in full is CAWSIGGFYDYTF.

Concerning this clone: The read falls 3 residues short of the CDR3 end, and the missing part is taken from the germline J gene. V gene TRBV20-1 combines with J gene TRBJ2-2; TRBD1 or TRBD2 may be the D gene (5 bases each). Germline CDR1 DFQATT, CDR2 SNEGSKA (reference sequence). V shed 0 bases and J shed 3 bases, with 14 bases lying between them. The CDR3 contains 16 residues. Here the CDR3 reads CSARDQGEGDTGELFF. CDR3 DNA, as far as it was read: TGCAGTGCTAGAGATCAGGGAGAGGGCGACACCGGGGAG.

Notes on this clone: The junction and the germline gene differ at one end; a read error may be behind it. With the read ending 3 residues before the CDR3 end, the germline J gene is used to fill in that end. This same CDR3 is encoded by further DNA sequences in the sample. The chain carries TRBV30 and TRBJ1-3; tentatively, D is TRBD1 (6 bases). Looked up from germline, CDR1 is GTSNPN and CDR2 is SVGIG (reference sequence). The CDR3 contains 15 residues. The sequenced part of the CDR3 DNA is TGTGCCTGGAGTGCCGGGACAAACTCTGGAAACACG. Translation gives CAWSAGTNSGNT. The CDR3 in its entirety is CAWSAGTNSGNTIYF.

Concerning this clone: The sequenced fragment ends 3 residues before the CDR3 boundary, so the rest is inferred from the germline J gene. V gene TRBV15 combines with J gene TRBJ2-5; maybe TRBD2 (7 bases). There are 15 residues in the CDR3. Germline CDR1 is LNHNV and CDR2 is YYDKDF (reference sequence). Trimming shortened V by 0 bases and J by 4 bases, and 12 bases separated the two germline ends. The CDR3 region is CATSRDMGGPETQYF. Partial CDR3 DNA: TGTGCCACCAGCAGAGACATGGGGGGGCCAGAGACC. The full variable domain, with the rest looked up from reference TRBV15 and TRBJ2-5, is DAMVIQNPRYQVTQFGKPVTLSCSQTLNHNVMYWYQQKSSQAPKLLFHYYDKDFNNEADTPDNFQSRRPNTSFCFLDIRSPGLGDTAMYLCATSRDMGGPETQYFGPGTRLLVL.

About this clone: The CDR3 end lies 3 residues beyond the end of the read and is filled in from the germline J gene. The chain links TRBV20-1 to TRBJ1-6, with 7 nucleotides matching TRBD1. The CDR3 is 14 residues long. Germline-derived CDR1 and CDR2 are DFQATT and SNEGSKA (reference sequence). V dropped 2 bases and J dropped 9; count of bases not matched to a gene: 7. The CDR3 region is CSARPTGRGSPLHF. The CDR3 bases that were read are TGCAGTGCTAGACCGACAGGGAGAGGTTCACCC.